Shown below are 2 T cell receptor beta chains from a single sample sequenced in a study of blood T cell repertoires in COVID-19. The data were produced by immunoSEQ multiplex PCR, yet TCRdb's version contains in-frame clones alone and is incomplete. The top ten hold under 3% of the sample, which has roughly 150,000 clones, around nine tenths seen once. The sample comprised peripheral blood. Receptor source: a woman aged 80 or over with COVID-19, enrolled during active disease.

This clone has a single count. The chain employs TRBV7-2 and TRBJ1-5; no firm D call. V lost 2 bases and J 3 bases, leaving 5 bases between the germline ends. The CDR3 is 13 amino acids. Germline CDR1 is SGHTA and CDR2 is FQGNSA. CDR3 sequence: CASSLQDNQPQHF. Here the CDR3 DNA reads TGTGCCAGCAGCTTACAGGACAATCAGCCCCAGCATTTT.

V is TRBV10-3 and J is TRBJ1-1; TRBD1 might be the D (5 bases). CDR3 length: 13 amino acids. The V and J ends lost 10 bases and 5 bases respectively, with 17 bases between them. The germline CDR1 and CDR2 sequences are ENHRY and SYGVKD. CDR3 in DNA: TGTGCCACCCGGCCGGGGGGTAGTACTGAAGCTTTCTTT. Amino acids: CATRPGGSTEAFF.